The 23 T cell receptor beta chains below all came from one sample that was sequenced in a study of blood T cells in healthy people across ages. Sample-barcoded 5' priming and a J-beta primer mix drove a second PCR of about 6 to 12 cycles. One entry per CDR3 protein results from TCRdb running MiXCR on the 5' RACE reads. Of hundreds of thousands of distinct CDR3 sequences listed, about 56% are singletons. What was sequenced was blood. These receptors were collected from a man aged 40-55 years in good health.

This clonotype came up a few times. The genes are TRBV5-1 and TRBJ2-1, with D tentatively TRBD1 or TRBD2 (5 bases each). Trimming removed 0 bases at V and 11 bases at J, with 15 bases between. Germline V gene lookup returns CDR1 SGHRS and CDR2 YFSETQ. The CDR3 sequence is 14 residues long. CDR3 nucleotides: TGCGCCAGCAGCTTGGCCGGGACCGATAAACAGCAGTTCTTC. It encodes CASSLAGTDKQQFF.

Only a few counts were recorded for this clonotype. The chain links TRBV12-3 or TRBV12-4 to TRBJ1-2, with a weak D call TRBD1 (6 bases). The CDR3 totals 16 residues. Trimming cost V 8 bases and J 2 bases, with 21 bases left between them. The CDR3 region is CASSGFAGEYNYGYTF. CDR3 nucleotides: TGTGCCAGCTCAGGGTTTGCAGGGGAGTACAACTATGGCTACACCTTC.

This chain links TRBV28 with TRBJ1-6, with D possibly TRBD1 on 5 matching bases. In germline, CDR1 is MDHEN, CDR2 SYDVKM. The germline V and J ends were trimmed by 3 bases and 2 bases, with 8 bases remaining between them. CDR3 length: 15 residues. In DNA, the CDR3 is TGTGCCAGCAGTTTCACACAGGCCTATAATTCACCCCTCCACTTT. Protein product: CASSFTQAYNSPLHF.

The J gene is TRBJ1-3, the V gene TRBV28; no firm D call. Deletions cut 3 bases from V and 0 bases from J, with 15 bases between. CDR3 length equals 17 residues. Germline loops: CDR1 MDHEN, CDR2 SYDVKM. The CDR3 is CASSFLSGPVSGNTIYF. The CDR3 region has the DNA TGTGCCAGCAGTTTCCTATCGGGCCCCGTCTCTGGAAACACCATATATTTT.

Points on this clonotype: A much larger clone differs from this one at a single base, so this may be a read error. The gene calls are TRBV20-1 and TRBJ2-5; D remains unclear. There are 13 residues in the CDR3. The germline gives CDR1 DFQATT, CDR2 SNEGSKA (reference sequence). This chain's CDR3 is CNAMGLGGETQYF. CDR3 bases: TGCAATGCTATGGGTCTGGGTGGGGAGACCCAGTACTTC.

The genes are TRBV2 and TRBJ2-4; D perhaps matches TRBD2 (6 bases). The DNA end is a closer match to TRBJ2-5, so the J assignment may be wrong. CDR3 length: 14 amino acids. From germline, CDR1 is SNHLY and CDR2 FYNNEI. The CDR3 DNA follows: TGTGCCAGACCCTGGACCCGGGGACTGGAGACCCAGTACTTC. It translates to CARPWTRGLETQYF.

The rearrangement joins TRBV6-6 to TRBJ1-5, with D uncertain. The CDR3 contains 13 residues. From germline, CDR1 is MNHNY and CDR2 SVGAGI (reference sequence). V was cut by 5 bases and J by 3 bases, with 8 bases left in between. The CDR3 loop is CASSRRDNQPQHF. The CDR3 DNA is TGTGCCAGCAGTCGTCGGGACAATCAGCCCCAGCATTTT.

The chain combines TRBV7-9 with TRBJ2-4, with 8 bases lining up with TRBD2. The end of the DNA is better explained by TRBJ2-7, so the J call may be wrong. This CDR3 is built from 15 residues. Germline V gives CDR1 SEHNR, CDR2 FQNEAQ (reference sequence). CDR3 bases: TGTGCCAGCAGCCAAAGCGAACTAGCGGCGGGCGAGCAGTACTTC. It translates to CASSQSELAAGEQYF.

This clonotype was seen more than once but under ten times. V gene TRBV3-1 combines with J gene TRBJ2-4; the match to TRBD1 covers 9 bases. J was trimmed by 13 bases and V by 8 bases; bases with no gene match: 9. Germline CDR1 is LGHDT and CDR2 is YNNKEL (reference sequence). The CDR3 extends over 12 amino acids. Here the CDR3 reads CASLSTGGSQYF. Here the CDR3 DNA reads TGTGCCAGCCTATCGACAGGGGGGTCCCAGTACTTC.

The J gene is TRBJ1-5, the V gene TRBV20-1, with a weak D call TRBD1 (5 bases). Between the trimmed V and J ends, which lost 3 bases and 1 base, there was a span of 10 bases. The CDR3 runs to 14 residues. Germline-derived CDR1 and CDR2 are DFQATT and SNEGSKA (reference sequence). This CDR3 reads CSASQGGSNQPQHF. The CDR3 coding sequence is TGCAGTGCTAGTCAGGGCGGGAGCAATCAGCCCCAGCATTTT.

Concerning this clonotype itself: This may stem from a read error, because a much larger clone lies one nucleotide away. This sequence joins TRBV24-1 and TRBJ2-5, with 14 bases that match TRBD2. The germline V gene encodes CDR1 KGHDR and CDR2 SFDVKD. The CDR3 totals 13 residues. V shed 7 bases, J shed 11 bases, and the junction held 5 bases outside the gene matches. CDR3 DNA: TGTGCCACCAGCGGACTAGCGGGAGGTGAGCAGTACTTC. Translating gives CATSGLAGGEQYF.

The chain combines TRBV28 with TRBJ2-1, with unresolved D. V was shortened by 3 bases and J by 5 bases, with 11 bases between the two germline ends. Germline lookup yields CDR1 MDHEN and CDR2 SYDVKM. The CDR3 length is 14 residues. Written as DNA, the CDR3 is TGTGCCAGCAGTTTTGGGCAGGATGACAATGAGCAGTTCTTC. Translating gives CASSFGQDDNEQFF.

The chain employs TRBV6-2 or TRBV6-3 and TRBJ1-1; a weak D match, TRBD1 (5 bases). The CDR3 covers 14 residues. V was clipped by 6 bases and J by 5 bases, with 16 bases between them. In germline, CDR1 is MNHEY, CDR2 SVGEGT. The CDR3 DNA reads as TGTGCCAGCAGGGAACAGGCCCGCCGGACTGAAGCTTTCTTT. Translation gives CASREQARRTEAFF.

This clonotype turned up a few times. The CDR3 reads CASSLDGLAIKYEQYF. The CDR3 coding sequence is TGCGCCAGCAGCTTGGACGGACTAGCGATTAAGTACGAGCAGTACTTC. This chain links TRBV5-1 with TRBJ2-7; 9 nucleotides match TRBD2. Looked up from germline, CDR1 is SGHRS and CDR2 is YFSETQ. J gave up 4 bases and V 0 bases, and 8 bases lay outside the gene matches. The CDR3 spans 16 residues.

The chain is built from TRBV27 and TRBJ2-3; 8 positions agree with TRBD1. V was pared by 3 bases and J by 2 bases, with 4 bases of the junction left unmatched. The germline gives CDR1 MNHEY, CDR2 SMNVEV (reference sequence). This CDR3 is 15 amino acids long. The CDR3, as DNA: TGTGCCAGCAGTTTCGTGGACAGGGCCACAGATACGCAGTATTTT. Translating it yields CASSFVDRATDTQYF.

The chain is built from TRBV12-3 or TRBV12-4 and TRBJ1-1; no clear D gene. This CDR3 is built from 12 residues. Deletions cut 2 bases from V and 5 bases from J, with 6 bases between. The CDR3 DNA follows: TGTGCCAGCAGTTTATTGGGTACTGAAGCTTTCTTT. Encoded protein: CASSLLGTEAFF.

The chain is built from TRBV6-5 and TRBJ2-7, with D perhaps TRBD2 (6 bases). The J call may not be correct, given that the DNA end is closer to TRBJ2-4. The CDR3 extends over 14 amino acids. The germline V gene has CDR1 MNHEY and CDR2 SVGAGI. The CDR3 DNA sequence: TGTGCCAGCAGTTACTCGGAGGGTTCGGACATTCAGTACTTC. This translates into CASSYSEGSDIQYF.

The CDR3 DNA reads TGTGCCAGCAGCTCGGGGGGGAGGCAAGGAGGGCCTTTCTACGAGCAGTACTTC. Its protein product is CASSSGGRQGGPFYEQYF. This chain uses TRBV11-3 with TRBJ2-7; 8 nucleotides agree with TRBD2. The length of the CDR3 is 18 residues. Germline loops: CDR1 SGHNT, CDR2 YENEEA. V trimming: 4 bases; J trimming: 3 bases; junction bases outside the gene matches: 17.

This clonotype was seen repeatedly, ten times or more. The CDR3 sequence: CSADVGQGVNEQFF. The DNA of the CDR3 is TGCAGCGCCGACGTAGGACAGGGGGTAAATGAGCAGTTCTTC. The J gene is TRBJ2-1, the V gene TRBV29-1; 10 nucleotides match TRBD1. The germline V gene encodes CDR1 SQVTM and CDR2 ANQGSEA. V dropped 7 bases and J dropped 7; count of bases not matched to a gene: 10. The CDR3 totals 14 residues.

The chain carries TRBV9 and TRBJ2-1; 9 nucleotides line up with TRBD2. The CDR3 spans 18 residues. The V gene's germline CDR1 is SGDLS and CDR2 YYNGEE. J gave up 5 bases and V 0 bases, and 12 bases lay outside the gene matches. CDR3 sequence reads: CASSVEGLGAGGHNEQFF. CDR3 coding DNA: TGTGCCAGCAGCGTAGAAGGTCTCGGGGCGGGAGGGCACAATGAGCAGTTCTTC.

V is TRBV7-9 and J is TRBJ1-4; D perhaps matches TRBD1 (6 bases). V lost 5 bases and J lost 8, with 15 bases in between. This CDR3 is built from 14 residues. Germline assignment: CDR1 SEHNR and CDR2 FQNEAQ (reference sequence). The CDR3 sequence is CASSTNRVGEKLFF. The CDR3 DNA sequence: TGTGCCAGCAGCACAAACAGGGTAGGGGAAAAACTGTTTTTT. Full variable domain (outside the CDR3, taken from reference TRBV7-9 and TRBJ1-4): DTGVSQNPRHKITKRGQNVTFRCDPISEHNRLYWYRQTLGQGPEFLTYFQNEAQLEKSRLLSDRFSAERPKGSFSTLEIQRTEQGDSAMYLCASSTNRVGEKLFFGSGTQLSVL.

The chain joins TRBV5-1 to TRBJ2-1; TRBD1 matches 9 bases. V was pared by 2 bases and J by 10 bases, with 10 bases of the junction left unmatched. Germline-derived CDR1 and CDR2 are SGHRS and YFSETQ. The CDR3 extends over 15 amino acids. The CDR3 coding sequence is TGCGCCAGCAGCTTTGGCTGGGACAGGGAATTCGAGCAGTTCTTC. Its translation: CASSFGWDREFEQFF.

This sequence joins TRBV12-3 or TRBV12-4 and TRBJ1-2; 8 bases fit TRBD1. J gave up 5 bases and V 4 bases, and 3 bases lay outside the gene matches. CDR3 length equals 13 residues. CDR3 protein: CASSSGGVYGYTF. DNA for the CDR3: TGTGCCAGCAGTTCAGGGGGCGTTTATGGCTACACCTTC.